These 7 T cell receptor beta chains were all obtained from the same sample, sequenced in a study of cytomegalovirus exposure and HLA in healthy donors. The study ran its PCR with 60 Vbeta and 13 Jbeta primers. Generated by immunoSEQ multiplex PCR, the TCRdb table keeps only in-frame clones and is missing some. The sample lists some 170,000 clones, about three quarters occurring once. Sequencing used PBMCs. The receptors stem from a woman aged 30 to 39 in good health and CMV-seronegative.

The gene calls are TRBV5-4 and TRBJ2-1, with D possibly matching TRBD2 (6 bases). CDR3 length: 17 residues. V was pared by 2 bases and J by 5 bases, with 20 bases between. Germline V gene lookup returns CDR1 SGHNT and CDR2 YYREEE (reference sequence). CDR3 in DNA: TGTGCCAGCAGCTTAAGCCCTTTGATAGCGGTTAACAATGAGCAGTTCTTC. Its translation: CASSLSPLIAVNNEQFF.

This clone was seen once. The V gene is TRBV19, the J gene TRBJ1-1, with D possibly TRBD1 on 5 matching bases. The length of the CDR3 is 13 residues. The V gene's germline CDR1 is LNHDA and CDR2 SQIVND (reference sequence). The V and J ends lost 4 bases and 4 bases respectively, with 10 bases between them. The CDR3 loop reads CASSKGEGTEAFF. The CDR3 nucleotides read TGTGCCAGTAGTAAAGGGGAAGGCACTGAAGCTTTCTTT.

The chain carries TRBV4-1 and TRBJ1-4, with TRBD1 identical over 7 bases. Looked up from germline, CDR1 is MGHRA and CDR2 is YSYEKL. V gave up 1 base and J gave up 7 bases; unmatched junction bases: 6. This CDR3 spans 15 amino acids. Here the CDR3 reads CASSQVGGSLEKLFF. The DNA of the CDR3 is TGCGCCAGCAGCCAAGTAGGGGGCAGCCTTGAAAAACTGTTTTTT.

This rearrangement joins TRBV29-1 to TRBJ2-7, with 7 bases aligning to TRBD1. V lost 1 base and J lost 6; bases outside the gene matches: 3. CDR1 and CDR2 (germline): SQVTM, ANQGSEA. The CDR3 has 12 residues. The CDR3 loop reads CSVEAGGSEQYF. CDR3 DNA: TGCAGCGTTGAAGCAGGGGGATCCGAGCAGTACTTC.

This chain connects TRBV27 to TRBJ1-2; 8 nucleotides agree with TRBD1. Per germline, CDR1 MNHEY and CDR2 SMNVEV (reference sequence). The J segment lost 7 bases and the V segment lost 8 bases, leaving 6 bases of the junction unmatched. The CDR3 is 12 residues long. This chain's CDR3 is CASSPDRVGYTF. In nucleotides, the CDR3 is TGTGCCAGCTCCCCGGACAGGGTTGGCTACACCTTC.

The V and J genes are TRBV5-1 and TRBJ1-4, with D perhaps TRBD1 (6 bases). The CDR3 covers 14 residues. Trimming stripped 0 bases from V and 8 bases from J, with 11 bases between. The germline gives CDR1 SGHRS, CDR2 YFSETQ. The CDR3 bases are TGCGCCAGCAGCTTGGGAACAGGGCGAGAAAAACTGTTTTTT. It is translated as CASSLGTGREKLFF.

This chain joins TRBV9 and TRBJ2-1, with D possibly matching TRBD2 (5 bases). Trimming stripped 0 bases from V and 1 base from J, with 8 bases between. The CDR3 contains 15 residues. In germline, CDR1 is SGDLS, CDR2 YYNGEE. The CDR3 DNA reads as TGTGCCAGCAGCGTAGATGAGGGTTCCTACAATGAGCAGTTCTTC. It encodes CASSVDEGSYNEQFF.